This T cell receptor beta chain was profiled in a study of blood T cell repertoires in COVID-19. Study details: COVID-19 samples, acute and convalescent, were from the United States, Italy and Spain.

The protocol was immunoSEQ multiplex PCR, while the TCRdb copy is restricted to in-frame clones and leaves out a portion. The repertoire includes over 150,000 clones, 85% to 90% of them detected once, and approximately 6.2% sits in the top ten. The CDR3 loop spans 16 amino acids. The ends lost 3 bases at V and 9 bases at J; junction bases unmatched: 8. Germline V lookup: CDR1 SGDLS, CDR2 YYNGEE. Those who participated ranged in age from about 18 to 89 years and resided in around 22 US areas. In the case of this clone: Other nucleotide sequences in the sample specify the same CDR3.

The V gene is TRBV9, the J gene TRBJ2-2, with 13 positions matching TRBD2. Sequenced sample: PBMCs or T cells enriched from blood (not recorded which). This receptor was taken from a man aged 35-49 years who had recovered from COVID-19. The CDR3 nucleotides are TGTGCCAGCAGCGGGCGGACTAGCGGGAGTTCCTGGGAGCTGTTTTTT. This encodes CASSGRTSGSSWELFF.